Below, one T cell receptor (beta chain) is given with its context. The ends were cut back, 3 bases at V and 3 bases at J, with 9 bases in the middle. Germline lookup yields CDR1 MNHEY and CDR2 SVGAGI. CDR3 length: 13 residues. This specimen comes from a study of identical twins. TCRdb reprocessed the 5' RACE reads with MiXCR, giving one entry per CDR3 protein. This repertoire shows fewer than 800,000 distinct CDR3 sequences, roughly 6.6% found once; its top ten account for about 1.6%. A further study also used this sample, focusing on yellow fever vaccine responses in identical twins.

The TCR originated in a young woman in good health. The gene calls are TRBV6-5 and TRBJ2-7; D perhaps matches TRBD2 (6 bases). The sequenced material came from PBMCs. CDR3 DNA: TGTGCCAGCAGTTATGACGGGAGCTACGAGCAGTACTTC. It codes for CASSYDGSYEQYF.